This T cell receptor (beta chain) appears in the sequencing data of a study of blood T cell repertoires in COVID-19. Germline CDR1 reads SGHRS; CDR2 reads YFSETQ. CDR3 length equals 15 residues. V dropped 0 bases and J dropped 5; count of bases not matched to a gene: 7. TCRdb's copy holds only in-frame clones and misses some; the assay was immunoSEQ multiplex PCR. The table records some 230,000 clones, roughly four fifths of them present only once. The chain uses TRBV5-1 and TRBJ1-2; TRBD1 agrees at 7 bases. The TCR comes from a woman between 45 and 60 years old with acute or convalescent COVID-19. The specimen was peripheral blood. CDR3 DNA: TGCGCCAGCAGCTTGGATTTCGGGACAGCGTATGGCTACACCTTC. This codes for CASSLDFGTAYGYTF.